This T cell receptor beta chain was obtained from a study of cytomegalovirus exposure and HLA in healthy donors. Study-level results: TCR beta sequences reportedly predicted most subjects' HLA-A and HLA-B alleles accurately.

Worth noting for this clone: What it binds is not known.

13 Jbeta primers and 60 Vbeta primers were used for the PCR. The repertoire was sequenced with immunoSEQ multiplex PCR; TCRdb's copy has only in-frame clones and lacks some. The record lists some 110,000 clones, of which the ten most abundant hold roughly 3.5%. The TCR sequence derives from a man in his thirties or forties in good health and CMV-seronegative. Sequenced input: PBMCs.

In DNA, the CDR3 is TGTGCCAGCAGAGAATCCGGGACAGGGGGCACTGAAGCTTTCTTT. Its translation is CASRESGTGGTEAFF. The J gene is TRBJ1-1, the V gene TRBV6-6; 11 bases align to TRBD1. The germline V gene encodes CDR1 MNHNY and CDR2 SVGAGI (reference sequence). This CDR3 contains 15 residues. J lost 4 bases, V lost 6 bases, and 7 bases had no gene match.